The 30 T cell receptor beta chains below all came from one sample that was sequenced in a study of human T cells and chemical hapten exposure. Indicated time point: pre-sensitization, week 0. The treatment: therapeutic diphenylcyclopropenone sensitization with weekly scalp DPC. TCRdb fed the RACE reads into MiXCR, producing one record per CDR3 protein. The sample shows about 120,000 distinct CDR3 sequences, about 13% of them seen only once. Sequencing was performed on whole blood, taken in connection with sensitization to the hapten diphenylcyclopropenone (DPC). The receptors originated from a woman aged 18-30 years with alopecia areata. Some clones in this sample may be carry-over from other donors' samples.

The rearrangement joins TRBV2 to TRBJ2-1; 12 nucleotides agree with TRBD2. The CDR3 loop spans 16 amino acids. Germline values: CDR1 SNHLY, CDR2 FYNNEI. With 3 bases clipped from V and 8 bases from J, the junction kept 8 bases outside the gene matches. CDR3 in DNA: TGTGCCAGCAGTGAGATGGCTAGCGGGGGGGCCGATGAGCAGTTCTTC. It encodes CASSEMASGGADEQFF.

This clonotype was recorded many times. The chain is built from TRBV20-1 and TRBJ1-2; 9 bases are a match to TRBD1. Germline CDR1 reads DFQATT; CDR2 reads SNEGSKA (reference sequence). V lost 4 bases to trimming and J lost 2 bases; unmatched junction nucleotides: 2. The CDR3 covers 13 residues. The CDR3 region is CSAKTGGNYGYTF. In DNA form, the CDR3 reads TGCAGTGCTAAGACAGGGGGAAACTATGGCTACACCTTC.

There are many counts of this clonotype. CDR3 DNA: TGTGCCAGCAGCCCTCGAGAGGGTAGCAATCAGCCCCAGCATTTT. Its translation: CASSPREGSNQPQHF. The rearrangement links TRBV7-2 to TRBJ1-5; D gene ambiguous. V lost 5 bases to trimming and J lost 0 bases, with 11 bases between them. The germline V gene encodes CDR1 SGHTA and CDR2 FQGNSA. The length of the CDR3 is 15 residues. Variable domain in full (rest from reference TRBV7-2 and TRBJ1-5): GAGVSQSPSNKVTEKGKDVELRCDPISGHTALYWYRQSLGQGLEFLIYFQGNSAPDKSGLPSDRFSAERTGGSVSTLTIQRTQQEDSAVYLCASSPREGSNQPQHFGDGTRLSIL.

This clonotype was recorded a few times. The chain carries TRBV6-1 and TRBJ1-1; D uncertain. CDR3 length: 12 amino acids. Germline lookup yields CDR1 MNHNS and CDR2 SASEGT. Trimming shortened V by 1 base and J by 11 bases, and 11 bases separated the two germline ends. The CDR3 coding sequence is TGTGCCAGCAGTGAAGAGCATTTGGTGGCTTTCTTT. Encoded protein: CASSEEHLVAFF.

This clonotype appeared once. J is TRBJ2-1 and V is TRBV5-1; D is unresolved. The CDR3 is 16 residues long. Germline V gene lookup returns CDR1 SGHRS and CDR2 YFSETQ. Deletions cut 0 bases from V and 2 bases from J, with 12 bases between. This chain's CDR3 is CASSLDTLLTYNEQFF. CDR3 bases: TGCGCCAGCAGCTTGGATACCTTATTGACCTACAATGAGCAGTTCTTC. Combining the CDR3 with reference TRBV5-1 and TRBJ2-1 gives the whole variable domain KAGVTQTPRYLIKTRGQQVTLSCSPISGHRSVSWYQQTPGQGLQFLFEYFSETQRNKGNFPGRFSGRQFSNSRSEMNVSTLELGDSALYLCASSLDTLLTYNEQFFGPGTRLTVL.

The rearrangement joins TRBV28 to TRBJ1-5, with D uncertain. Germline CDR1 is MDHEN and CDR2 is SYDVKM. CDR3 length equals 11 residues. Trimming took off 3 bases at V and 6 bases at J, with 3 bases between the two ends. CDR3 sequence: CASSFGQPQHF. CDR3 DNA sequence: TGTGCCAGCAGTTTTGGTCAGCCCCAGCATTTT.

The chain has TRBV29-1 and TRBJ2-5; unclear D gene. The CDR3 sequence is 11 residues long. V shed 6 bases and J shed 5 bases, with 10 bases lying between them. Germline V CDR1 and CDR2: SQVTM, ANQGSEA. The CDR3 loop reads CSVDVGETQYF. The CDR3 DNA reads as TGCAGCGTGGACGTGGGGGAGACCCAGTACTTC.

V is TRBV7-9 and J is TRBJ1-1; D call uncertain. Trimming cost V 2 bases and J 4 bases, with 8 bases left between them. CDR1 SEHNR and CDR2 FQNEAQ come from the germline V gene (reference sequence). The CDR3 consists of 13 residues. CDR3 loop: CASSLPSGTEAFF. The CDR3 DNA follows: TGTGCCAGCAGCTTACCCAGCGGCACTGAAGCTTTCTTT.

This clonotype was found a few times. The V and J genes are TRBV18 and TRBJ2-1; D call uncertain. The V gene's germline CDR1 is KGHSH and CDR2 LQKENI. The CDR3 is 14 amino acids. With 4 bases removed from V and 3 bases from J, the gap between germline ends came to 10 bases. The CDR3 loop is CASSRVDVYNEQFF. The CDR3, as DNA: TGTGCCAGCTCACGGGTGGACGTCTACAATGAGCAGTTCTTC.

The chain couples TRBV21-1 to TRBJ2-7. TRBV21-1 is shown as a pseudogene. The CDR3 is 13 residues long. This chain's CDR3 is CASSKVTRYEQYF. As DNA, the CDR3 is TGTGCCAGCAGCAAAGTCACACGCTACGAGCAGTACTTC.

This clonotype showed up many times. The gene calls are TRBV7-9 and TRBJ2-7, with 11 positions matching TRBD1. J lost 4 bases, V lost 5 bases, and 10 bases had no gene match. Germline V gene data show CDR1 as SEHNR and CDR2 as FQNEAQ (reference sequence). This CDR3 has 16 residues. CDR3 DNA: TGTGCCAGCAGCCAGACGGACAGGGGGCGAGGGTACGAGCAGTACTTC. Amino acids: CASSQTDRGRGYEQYF.

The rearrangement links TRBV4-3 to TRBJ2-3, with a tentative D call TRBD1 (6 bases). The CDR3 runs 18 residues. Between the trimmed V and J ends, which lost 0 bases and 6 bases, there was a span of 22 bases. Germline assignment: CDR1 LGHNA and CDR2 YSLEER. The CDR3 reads CASSQDFPTGSYLDTQYF. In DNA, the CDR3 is TGCGCCAGCAGCCAAGATTTTCCCACAGGGAGTTACCTCGATACGCAGTATTTT.

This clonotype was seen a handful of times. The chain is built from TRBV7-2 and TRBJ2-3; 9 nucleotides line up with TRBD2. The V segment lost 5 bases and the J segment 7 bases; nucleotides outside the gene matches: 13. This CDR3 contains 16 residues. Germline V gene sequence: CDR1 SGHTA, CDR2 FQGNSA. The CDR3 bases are TGTGCCAGCAGCCCTGCTGGGTTGCGGGGGGGATATACGCAGTATTTT. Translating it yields CASSPAGLRGGYTQYF.

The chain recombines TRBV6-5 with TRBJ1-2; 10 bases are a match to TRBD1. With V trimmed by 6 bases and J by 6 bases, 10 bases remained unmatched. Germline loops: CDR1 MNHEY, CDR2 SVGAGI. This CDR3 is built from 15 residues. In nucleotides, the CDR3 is TGTGCCAGCAGGGGGACAGGGGAAGGCGGGCATGGCTACACCTTC. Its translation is CASRGTGEGGHGYTF.

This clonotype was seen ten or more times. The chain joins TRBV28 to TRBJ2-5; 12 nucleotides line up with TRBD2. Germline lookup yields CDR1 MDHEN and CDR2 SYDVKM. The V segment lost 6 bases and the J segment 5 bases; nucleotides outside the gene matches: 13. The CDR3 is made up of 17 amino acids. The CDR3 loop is CASSRTSGAPTRETQYF. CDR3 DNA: TGTGCCAGCAGCCGGACTAGCGGGGCCCCCACGCGGGAGACCCAGTACTTC.

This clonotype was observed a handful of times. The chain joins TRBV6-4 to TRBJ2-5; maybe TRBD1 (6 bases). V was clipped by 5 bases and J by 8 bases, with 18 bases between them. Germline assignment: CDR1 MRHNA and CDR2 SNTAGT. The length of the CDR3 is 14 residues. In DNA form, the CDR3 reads TGTGCCAGCAGTCCCCTCGACAGAGGGGGTACCCAGTACTTC. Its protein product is CASSPLDRGGTQYF.

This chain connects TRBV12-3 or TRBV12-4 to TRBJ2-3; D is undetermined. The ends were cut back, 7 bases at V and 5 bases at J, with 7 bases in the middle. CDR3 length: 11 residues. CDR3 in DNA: TGTGCCAGCATGGGTTTAGATACGCAGTATTTT. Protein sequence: CASMGLDTQYF.

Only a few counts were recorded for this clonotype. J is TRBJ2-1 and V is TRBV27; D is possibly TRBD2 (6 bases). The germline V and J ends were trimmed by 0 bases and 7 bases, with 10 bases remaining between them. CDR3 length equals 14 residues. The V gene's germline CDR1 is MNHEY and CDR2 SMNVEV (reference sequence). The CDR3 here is CASSLSRGGNEQFF. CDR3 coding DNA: TGTGCCAGCAGTTTATCCCGAGGAGGGAATGAGCAGTTCTTC.

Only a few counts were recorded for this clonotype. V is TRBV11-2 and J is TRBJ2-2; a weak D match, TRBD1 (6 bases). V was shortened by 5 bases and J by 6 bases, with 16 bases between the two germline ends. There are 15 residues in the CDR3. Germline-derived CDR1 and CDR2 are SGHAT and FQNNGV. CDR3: CASSHERGSAGELFF. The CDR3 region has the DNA TGTGCCAGCAGCCACGAGAGGGGGTCGGCCGGGGAGCTGTTTTTT.

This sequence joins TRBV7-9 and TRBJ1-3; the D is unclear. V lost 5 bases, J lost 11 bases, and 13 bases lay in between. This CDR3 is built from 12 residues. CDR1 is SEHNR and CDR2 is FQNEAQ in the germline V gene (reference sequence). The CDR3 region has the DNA TGTGCCAGCAGCCCCCTAGTTTTGGCCATATATTTT. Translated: CASSPLVLAIYF.

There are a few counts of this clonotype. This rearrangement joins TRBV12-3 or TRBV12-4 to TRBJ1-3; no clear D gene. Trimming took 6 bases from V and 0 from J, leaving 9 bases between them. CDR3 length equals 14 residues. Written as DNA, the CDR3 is TGTGCCAGCAGCCCGGAAATCTCTGGAAACACCATATATTTT. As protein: CASSPEISGNTIYF.

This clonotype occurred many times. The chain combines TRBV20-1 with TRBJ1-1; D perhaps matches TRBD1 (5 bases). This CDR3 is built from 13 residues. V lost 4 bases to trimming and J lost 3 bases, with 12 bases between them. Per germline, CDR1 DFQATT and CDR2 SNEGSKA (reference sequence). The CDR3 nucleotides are TGCAGTGCTATCTTAGACAGACACACTGAAGCTTTCTTT. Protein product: CSAILDRHTEAFF.

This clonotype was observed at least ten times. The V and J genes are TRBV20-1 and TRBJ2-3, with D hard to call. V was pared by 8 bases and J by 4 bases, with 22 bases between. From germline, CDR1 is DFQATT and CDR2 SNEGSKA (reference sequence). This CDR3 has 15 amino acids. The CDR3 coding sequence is TGCAGTTCGGAGAATAGGGCCGAATCTGCAGATACGCAGTATTTT. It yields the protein CSSENRAESADTQYF.

CDR3 nucleotides: TGTGCCAGCAGCTTAGGGTCAGGGGCCGAGCAGTACTTC. Translated, it gives CASSLGSGAEQYF. This rearrangement joins TRBV11-2 to TRBJ2-7; possibly TRBD1 for D (6 bases). With 1 base removed from V and 6 bases from J, the gap between germline ends came to 10 bases. Germline CDR1 is SGHAT and CDR2 is FQNNGV. This CDR3 has 13 residues.

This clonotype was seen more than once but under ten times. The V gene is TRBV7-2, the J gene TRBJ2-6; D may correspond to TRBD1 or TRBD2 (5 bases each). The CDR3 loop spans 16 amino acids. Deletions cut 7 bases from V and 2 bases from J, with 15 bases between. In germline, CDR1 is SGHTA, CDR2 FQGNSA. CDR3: CASNSEVGAGANVLTF. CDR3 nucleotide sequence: TGTGCCAGCAATTCAGAGGTGGGGGCTGGGGCCAACGTCCTGACTTTC.

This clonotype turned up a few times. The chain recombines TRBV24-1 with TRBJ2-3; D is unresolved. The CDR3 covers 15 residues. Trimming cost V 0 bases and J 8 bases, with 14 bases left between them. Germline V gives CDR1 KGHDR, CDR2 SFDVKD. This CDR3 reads CATSDLDASHGTQYF. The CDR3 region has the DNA TGTGCCACCAGTGATTTGGACGCCAGCCATGGTACGCAGTATTTT.

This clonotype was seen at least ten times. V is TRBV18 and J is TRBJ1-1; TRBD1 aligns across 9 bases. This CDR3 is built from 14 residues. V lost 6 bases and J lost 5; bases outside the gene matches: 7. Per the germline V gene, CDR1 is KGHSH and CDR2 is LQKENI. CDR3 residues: CASSWGQGETEAFF. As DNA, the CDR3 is TGTGCCAGCTCCTGGGGACAGGGTGAAACTGAAGCTTTCTTT.

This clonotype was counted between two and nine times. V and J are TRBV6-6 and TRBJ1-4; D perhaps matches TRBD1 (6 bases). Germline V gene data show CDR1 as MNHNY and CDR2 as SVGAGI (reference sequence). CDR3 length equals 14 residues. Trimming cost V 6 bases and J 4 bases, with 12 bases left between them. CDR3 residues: CASRFGGLNEKLFF. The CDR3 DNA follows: TGTGCCAGCAGGTTCGGGGGGCTTAATGAAAAACTGTTTTTT.

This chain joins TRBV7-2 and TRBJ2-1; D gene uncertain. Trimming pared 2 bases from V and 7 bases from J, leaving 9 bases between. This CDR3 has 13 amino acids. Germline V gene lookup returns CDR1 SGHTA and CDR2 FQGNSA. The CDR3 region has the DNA TGTGCCAGCAGCTTACCCCAGGTAAATGAGCAGTTCTTC. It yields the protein CASSLPQVNEQFF.

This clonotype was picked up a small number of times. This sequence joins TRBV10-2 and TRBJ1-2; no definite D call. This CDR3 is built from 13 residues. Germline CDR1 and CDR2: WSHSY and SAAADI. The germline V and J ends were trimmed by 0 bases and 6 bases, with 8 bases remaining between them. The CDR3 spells CASSESGGNGYTF. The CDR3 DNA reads TGCGCCAGCAGTGAGTCGGGAGGGAATGGCTACACCTTC.